This T cell receptor (beta chain) was recorded in a study of graft-versus-host responses after intestinal transplantation. For the study at large: In this cohort, recipients had multivisceral, liver-intestinal, or isolated intestinal transplants. Anti-thymocyte globulin induction, then tacrolimus and steroids for about three years, went to all recipients.

Plating combined about 200,000 CFSE-labeled responder cells with about 200,000 irradiated, violet-dye-labeled stimulator cells. Sorted after the reaction were proliferating CFSE-low CD3+CD4+ and CD3+CD8+ responders. This CDR3 has 16 amino acids. Trimming pared 3 bases from V and 5 bases from J, leaving 21 bases between. Germline V gene sequence: CDR1 SGDLS, CDR2 YYNGEE. Produced via immunoSEQ multiplex PCR; TCRdb's table is partial and in-frame only. The sample includes around 9,000 clones, 33% seen only once; the top ten take less than 4%. Worth noting for this clone: Other DNA sequences in the sample encode the same CDR3.

V is TRBV9 and J is TRBJ2-7; possibly TRBD2 for D (8 bases). The clonotype comes from a human patient who was an organ donor for intestinal transplantation. Here the sequenced sample was alloreactive CD8+ T cells from a mixed lymphocyte reaction culture, taken before transplantation. Subset reported: CFSE-low proliferating T cells sorted from approximately six-day pre-transplant mixed lymphocyte reaction (GvH or HvG direction). DNA of the CDR3: TGTGCCAGCAGCGCAGGGGGGGGCGGGGGGTCCCACGAGCAGTACTTC. It yields the protein CASSAGGGGGSHEQYF.